This TCR beta chain was recovered during a study of response to subunit inactivated influenza vaccine (dated by TCRdb to 2016 to 2018). Regarding the research as a whole: To follow how T cells responded to a trivalent subunit inactivated influenza vaccine, the researchers relied on deep quantitative profiling of the T cell receptor repertoire.

The library came from RT-PCR. Sequencing instrument: Illumina HiSeq 2500. TCRdb itself trimmed the public reads at Q25 with fastp, ran MiXCR and retained productive beta chains. All rows with the same CDR3 protein become a single entry with the most common DNA and genes. The sample table shows hundreds of thousands of distinct CDR3 sequences, and 13% to 15% are seen once. The ten largest clones take up about 7.4% of the sample. From cysteine to phenylalanine, the CDR3 is 15 amino acids long. Left in the record is the CDR3 DNA by itself, 45 bases read in frame from the first base. At the junction V is shortened by 0 bases and J by 6 bases; bases outside the gene matches: 5. The germline V gene gives CDR1 as SGHRS and CDR2 as YFSETQ. Overall results and qualifications from the work: The authors suggested that each seasonal influenza vaccination may recruit only a limited number of new T cells.

In its sample, this clonotype was seen a few times. It lacks a known antigen. The record has no base qualities; no much larger clone is one base away. The sample here was PBMCs from blood, taken 14 days before vaccination. The chain joins TRBV5-1 to TRBJ1-1; 10 bases in the middle match TRBD1. This TCR derives from a man between 45 and 60 years old who received an inactivated influenza vaccine. Donor details come from another sample of the same person, matched by shared clones. The nucleotides read TGCGCCAGCAGCTTGGCACCGGGACAGGGGTCTGAAGCTTTCTTT. This gives the protein CASSLAPGQGSEAFF.